The 20 T cell receptor beta chains below were found in one sample sequenced in a study of shared clonotypes between healthy human individuals. Only in-frame clones appear in the TCRdb table, and some are missing; sequencing was by immunoSEQ multiplex PCR. Of about 1 million clones in the sample, roughly 75% are singletons; the top ten hold approximately 1.5%. Sequenced material: memory CD4+ T cells sorted from blood. As for subset: CD45RA-negative fraction. The receptors shown here come from a young man in good health.

The chain has TRBV12-5 and TRBJ1-4, with 8 bases that match TRBD1. Germline V lookup: CDR1 LGHNT, CDR2 FRNRAP. This CDR3 comprises 14 residues. With V trimmed by 5 bases and J by 7 bases, 6 bases remained unmatched. CDR3 nucleotide sequence: TGTGCTAGTGGTGCGGACAGGGAAGGTGAAAAACTGTTTTTT. Amino acid sequence: CASGADREGEKLFF. Full variable domain (remainder filled in from reference TRBV12-5 and TRBJ1-4): DARVTQTPRHKVTEMGQEVTMRCQPILGHNTVFWYRQTMMQGLELLAYFRNRAPLDDSGMPKDRFSAEMPDATLATLKIQPSEPRDSAVYFCASGADREGEKLFFGSGTQLSVL.

This chain uses TRBV9 with TRBJ1-4; D may be TRBD1 (6 bases). Germline-derived CDR1 and CDR2 are SGDLS and YYNGEE. V gave up 7 bases and J gave up 7 bases, with 20 bases separating them. The CDR3 has 15 amino acids. CDR3 loop: CASGRTGSIGEKLFF. In nucleotides, the CDR3 is TGTGCCAGCGGAAGAACAGGGTCAATCGGTGAAAAACTGTTTTTT.

Comment on this clone: In the same sample, other DNA sequences code for this CDR3. The chain combines TRBV7-2 with TRBJ2-7; 12 positions match TRBD2. The CDR3 extends over 17 amino acids. Germline trimming cut 0 bases from V and 3 bases from J; bases unmatched to any gene: 6. CDR1 and CDR2 from the germline V gene are SGHTA and FQGNSA. CDR3 nucleotide sequence: TGTGCCAGCAGCTTAGCCCGGACTAGCGGGACTAGCTACGAGCAGTACTTC. It translates to CASSLARTSGTSYEQYF.

This rearrangement joins TRBV5-4 to TRBJ2-1; unclear D gene. Germline lookup yields CDR1 SGHNT and CDR2 YYREEE (reference sequence). The CDR3 totals 14 residues. V gave up 0 bases and J gave up 9 bases, with 13 bases separating them. Here the CDR3 reads CASSLEAMRGEQFF. DNA of the CDR3: TGTGCCAGCAGCTTGGAGGCTATGCGAGGTGAGCAGTTCTTC.

The chain is built from TRBV10-3 and TRBJ1-1, with D uncertain. In germline, CDR1 is ENHRY, CDR2 SYGVKD. Trimming stripped 2 bases from V and 12 bases from J, with 13 bases between. This CDR3 is built from 12 residues. CDR3 sequence reads: CAISEPREVTFF. CDR3 DNA sequence: TGTGCCATCAGTGAGCCCCGGGAGGTAACTTTCTTT.

The J gene is TRBJ1-6, the V gene TRBV6-6, with a possible D match to TRBD1 (6 bases). Trimming cost V 5 bases and J 9 bases, with 17 bases left between them. CDR3 length equals 15 residues. CDR1 and CDR2 from the germline V gene are MNHNY and SVGAGI (reference sequence). The chain's CDR3 is CASSAPDSISSPLHF. The CDR3 coding sequence is TGTGCCAGCAGTGCCCCGGACAGCATAAGTTCACCCCTCCACTTT.

The CDR3 protein is CASSYSILVPETQYF. The CDR3 nucleotides are TGTGCCAGCAGTTACTCGATCCTAGTACCAGAGACCCAGTACTTC. V gene TRBV6-5 combines with J gene TRBJ2-5; D remains unclear. The germline V gene has CDR1 MNHEY and CDR2 SVGAGI. The CDR3 totals 15 residues. Between the trimmed V and J ends, which lost 0 bases and 4 bases, there was a span of 12 bases.

The chain combines TRBV5-8 with TRBJ2-2; D perhaps matches TRBD1 (5 bases). From germline, CDR1 is SGHTS and CDR2 YDEGEE. The CDR3 loop spans 15 amino acids. The V and J ends lost 4 bases and 1 base respectively, with 11 bases between them. CDR3 bases: TGTGCCAGCAGCCCACGGACACGGAACACCGGGGAGCTGTTTTTT. It encodes CASSPRTRNTGELFF.

The chain combines TRBV28 with TRBJ1-2, with D tentatively TRBD1 (6 bases). Germline CDR1 reads MDHEN; CDR2 reads SYDVKM. V was clipped by 4 bases and J by 5 bases, with 17 bases between them. The length of the CDR3 is 15 residues. The CDR3 reads CASSSGARGRYGYTF. The CDR3 DNA sequence: TGTGCCAGCAGTTCAGGGGCTCGGGGGAGGTATGGCTACACCTTC.

The chain recombines TRBV6-6 with TRBJ2-7; D might be TRBD2 (5 bases). Germline-derived CDR1 and CDR2 are MNHNY and SVGAGI (reference sequence). V lost 8 bases and J lost 6, with 17 bases in between. CDR3 length equals 13 residues. The CDR3 region is CASQSTSSAEQYF. Written as DNA, the CDR3 is TGTGCCAGCCAGAGTACTAGTTCGGCCGAGCAGTACTTC.

V usage is TRBV7-9 and J usage is TRBJ2-3; D perhaps matches TRBD1 (6 bases). V lost 11 bases and J lost 2, with 17 bases in between. This CDR3 is 14 amino acids long. The germline gives CDR1 SEHNR, CDR2 FQNEAQ (reference sequence). The DNA of the CDR3 is TGTGCCGGAGAAATGGACAGAAACACAGATACGCAGTATTTT. It specifies CAGEMDRNTDTQYF.

The rearrangement joins TRBV5-4 to TRBJ1-3; possibly TRBD1 for D (6 bases). This CDR3 has 15 residues. CDR1 is SGHNT, CDR2 YYREEE, per germline (reference sequence). V dropped 1 base and J dropped 1 base, with 9 bases sitting between them. Here the CDR3 reads CASSLKGGSGNTIYF. The CDR3 region has the DNA TGTGCCAGCAGCTTGAAAGGGGGGTCTGGAAACACCATATATTTT.

The chain employs TRBV10-3 and TRBJ1-5, with 7 bases matching TRBD1. Germline V gene lookup returns CDR1 ENHRY and CDR2 SYGVKD. The V segment lost 7 bases and the J segment 2 bases; nucleotides outside the gene matches: 2. This CDR3 comprises 13 residues. CDR3 amino acids: CAITGQGNQPQHF. DNA for the CDR3: TGTGCCATCACTGGACAGGGCAATCAGCCCCAGCATTTT.

The V and J genes are TRBV6-1 and TRBJ1-1; no definite D call. The CDR3 contains 14 residues. Germline-derived CDR1 and CDR2 are MNHNS and SASEGT. V was trimmed by 5 bases and J by 5 bases, leaving 15 bases between them. The DNA of the CDR3 is TGTGCCAGCAGTCTTGAGGGAGGGTGGACTGAAGCTTTCTTT. Residues: CASSLEGGWTEAFF.

This clone was seen only a few times. This rearrangement joins TRBV6-1 to TRBJ2-1; D could derive from TRBD1 or TRBD2 (6 bases each). V lost 7 bases, J lost 0 bases, and 13 bases lay in between. The CDR3 loop spans 15 amino acids. CDR1 is MNHNS and CDR2 is SASEGT in the germline V gene. CDR3 nucleotides: TGTGCCAGCACTAAGGGGGACTTCTCCTACAATGAGCAGTTCTTC. Its protein is CASTKGDFSYNEQFF.

This clone came up a few times. Other DNA sequences of this sample code for an identical CDR3. The chain joins TRBV5-1 to TRBJ1-5; D might be TRBD1 (5 bases). The V gene lost 0 bases and the J gene lost 1 base, with 5 bases spanning the gap. CDR1 SGHRS and CDR2 YFSETQ come from the germline V gene. CDR3 length: 14 residues. In DNA, the CDR3 is TGCGCCAGCAGCTTGGAGGGGAGCAATCAGCCCCAGCATTTT. Translated, it gives CASSLEGSNQPQHF.

The chain joins TRBV6-5 to TRBJ2-2; D may be TRBD1 (5 bases). The germline V gene has CDR1 MNHEY and CDR2 SVGAGI. Trimming removed 5 bases from V and 8 bases from J, with 6 bases in between. The CDR3 runs 11 residues. CDR3 sequence: CASSRQGELFF. CDR3 DNA: TGTGCCAGCAGTCGACAGGGGGAGCTGTTTTTT.

A word on this clone: Different DNA sequences within this sample yield the same CDR3. The chain is built from TRBV4-1 and TRBJ2-3, with D tentatively TRBD2 (5 bases). The CDR3 is 14 amino acids. CDR1 and CDR2 from the germline V gene are MGHRA and YSYEKL. The V end lost 4 bases, the J end lost 3 bases, and 11 bases lay between the germline ends. Written as DNA, the CDR3 is TGCGCCAGCAGCCGCCCCGAGGGAACAGATACGCAGTATTTT. This codes for CASSRPEGTDTQYF.

The chain employs TRBV30 and TRBJ1-6; D might be TRBD1 (5 bases). Germline V lookup: CDR1 GTSNPN, CDR2 SVGIG (reference sequence). The CDR3 contains 12 residues. CDR3 region: CVEGRYNSPLHF. The CDR3 nucleotides read TGTGTGGAGGGACGGTATAATTCACCCCTCCACTTT.

This clone turned up a few times. The chain couples TRBV6-5 to TRBJ2-1; TRBD2 might be the D (6 bases). This CDR3 has 15 residues. Germline assignment: CDR1 MNHEY and CDR2 SVGAGI. The V end was cut by 6 bases, the J end by 12 bases, with 24 bases between. The CDR3 DNA follows: TGTGCCAGCAGCCGGGGGTTAGGGCATGGAGGGCGGCAGTTCTTC. Translating gives CASSRGLGHGGRQFF.